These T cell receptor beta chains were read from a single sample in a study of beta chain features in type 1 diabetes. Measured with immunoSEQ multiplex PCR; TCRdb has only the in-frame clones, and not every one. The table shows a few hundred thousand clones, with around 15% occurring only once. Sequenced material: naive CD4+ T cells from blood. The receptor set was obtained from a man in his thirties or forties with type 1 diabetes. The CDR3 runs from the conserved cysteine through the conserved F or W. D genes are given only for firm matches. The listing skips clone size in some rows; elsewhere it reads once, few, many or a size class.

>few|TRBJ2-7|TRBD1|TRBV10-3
TGTGCCATCAATCCCGGGACAGGGATTTACGAGCAGTACTTC
CAINPGTGIYEQYF
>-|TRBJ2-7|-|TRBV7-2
TGTGCCAGCAGCCCGTTTCCACGCGAGCAGTACTTC
CASSPFPREQYF
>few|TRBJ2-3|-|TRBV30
TGTGCCTGGAACGTTGTCCCAGATACGCAGTATTTT
CAWNVVPDTQYF
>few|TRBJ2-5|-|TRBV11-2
TGTGCCAGCAGCTTCCAAGAGACCCAGTACTTC
CASSFQETQYF
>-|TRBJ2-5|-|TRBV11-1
TGTGCCAGCAGCTCTGTAGACCAAGAGACCCAGTACTTC
CASSSVDQETQYF
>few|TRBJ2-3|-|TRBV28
TGTGCCAGCAGTTCCAGTGGAGGCGATACGCAGTATTTT
CASSSSGGDTQYF
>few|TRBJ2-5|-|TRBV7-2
TGTGCCAGCAGCTTAGTGGGGGGTGAGACCCAGTACTTC
CASSLVGGETQYF
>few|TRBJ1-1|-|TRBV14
TGTGCCAGCAGCCAAACCGATCAGCGAGCTTTCTTT
CASSQTDQRAFF
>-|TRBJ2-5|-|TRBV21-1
TGTGCCAGCAGCGCCCGTCGGCAGAACCAAGAGACCCAGTACTTC
CASSARRQNQETQYF
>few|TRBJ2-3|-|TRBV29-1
TGCAGCGTTGAGTATGGGGCAGATACGCAGTATTTT
CSVEYGADTQYF
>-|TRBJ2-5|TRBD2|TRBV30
TGTGCCTGGTACCAAGGGACTAGCGGGAGTGGGACCCAGTACTTC
CAWYQGTSGSGTQYF
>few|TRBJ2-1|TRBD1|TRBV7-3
TGTGCCAGCAGCTCCCCGGGACAGGGGTACAATGAGCAGTTCTTC
CASSSPGQGYNEQFF
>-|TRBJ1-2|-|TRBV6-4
TGTGCCAGCAGTGGAGGGATCCATAACTATGGCTACACCTTC
CASSGGIHNYGYTF
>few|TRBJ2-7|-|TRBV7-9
TGTGCCAGCAGCTTAGCTTGGTCGGAACAGCTCTACGAGCAGTACTTC
CASSLAWSEQLYEQYF
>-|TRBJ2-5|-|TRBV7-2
TGTGCCAGCAGCTTAGTTGGGGGGGAGACCCAGTACTTC
CASSLVGGETQYF
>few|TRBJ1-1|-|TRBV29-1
TGCAGCGTTGAAAGGCAGGGGAGGACTGAAGCTTTCTTT
CSVERQGRTEAFF
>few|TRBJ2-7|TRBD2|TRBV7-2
TGTGCCAGCACCCCCCGGCTGGGACTAGCGGGAGGCGAGCAGTACTTC
CASTPRLGLAGGEQYF
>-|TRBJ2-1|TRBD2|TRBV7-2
TGTGCCAGCAGCTTAACTAGCGGGAAACGTGTTGAGCAGTTCTTC
CASSLTSGKRVEQFF
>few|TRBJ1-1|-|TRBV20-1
TGCAGTGCTGGGTCAGGCACTGAAGCTTTCTTT
CSAGSGTEAFF
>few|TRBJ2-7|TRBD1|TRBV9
TGTGCCAGCAGCGCAGGGGGTTACGAGCAGTACTTC
CASSAGGYEQYF
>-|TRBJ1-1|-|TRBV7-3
TGTGCCAGCAGCTTATCCAGGATAGACACTGAAGCTTTCTTT
CASSLSRIDTEAFF
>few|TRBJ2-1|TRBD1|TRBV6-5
TGTGCCAGCAGTTCTGACAGGGACACCAATGAGCAGTTCTTC
CASSSDRDTNEQFF
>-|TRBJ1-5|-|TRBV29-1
TGCAGCGTGCTCATATCAGGGAATAGCAATCAGCCCCAGCATTTT
CSVLISGNSNQPQHF
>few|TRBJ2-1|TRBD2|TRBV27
TGTGCCAGCAGTTTATTTCGGAGGGAGGGCGAGCAGTTCTTC
CASSLFRREGEQFF
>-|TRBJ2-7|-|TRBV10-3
TGTGCCATCAGTCCACAGGACCCAAGCTCCTACGAGCAGTACTTC
CAISPQDPSSYEQYF
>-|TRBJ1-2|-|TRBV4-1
TGCGCCAGCAGCCAACCTACACAGGGCCACTATGGCTACACCTTC
CASSQPTQGHYGYTF
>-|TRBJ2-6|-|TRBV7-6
TGTGCCAGCAGCTTAGCGACAGCTGGGGCCAACGTCCTGACTTTC
CASSLATAGANVLTF
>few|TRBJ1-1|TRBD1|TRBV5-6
TGTGCCAGCAACCCCCAGGGGGAACCAGGAACGGCTGAAGCTTTCTTT
CASNPQGEPGTAEAFF
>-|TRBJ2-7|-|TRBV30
TGTGCCTGGAGTGCAAGGGTTTACAGGCAGTACTTC
CAWSARVYRQYF
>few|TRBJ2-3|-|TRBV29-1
TGCAGCGTTACAGACGGCACAGATACGCAGTATTTT
CSVTDGTDTQYF
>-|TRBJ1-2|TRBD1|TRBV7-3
TGTGCCAGCAGCCAAGACAGGGATGCCTATGGCTACACCTTC
CASSQDRDAYGYTF
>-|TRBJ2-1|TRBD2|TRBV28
TGTGCCGGGACTAGCGGGAGGGCCGGAAACAATGAGCAGTTCTTC
CAGTSGRAGNNEQFF